The rows below give T cell receptor beta chains drawn from one sample of a study of T-cell reconstitution after alpha-beta-depleted transplantation in children. TCRdb ran MiXCR on the PCR reads and lists one entry per CDR3 protein. The sample includes roughly 120,000 distinct CDR3 sequences, 10% seen only once; the top ten take around 35%. The sequencing used PBMCs, collected before TCRalphabeta/CD19-depleted stem cell transplant. The receptors shown here come from a boy between 2 and 10 years old with acute lymphoblastic leukemia, due to receive a stem cell transplant. CDR3s include the opening cysteine and the closing phenylalanine or tryptophan. Fields, in order: V gene, J gene, clone size, D gene, CDR3 DNA, CDR3 protein. D genes are given only for firm matches. Size values are once, few and many counts, or a class for expanded clones, and some rows have none.

TRBV7-2	TRBJ2-2	few	.	TGTGCCAGCGGTAATAGAGTCACCGGGGAGCTGTTTTTT	CASGNRVTGELFF
TRBV5-1	TRBJ2-1	many	TRBD2	TGCGCCAGCAGCTTCCTTCGGGTTGTACTAGCGGGAAGCAATGAGCAGTTCTTC	CASSFLRVVLAGSNEQFF
TRBV29-1	TRBJ1-5	few	.	TGCAGCGTTGCCAGGTCCTTCGATCAGCCCCAGCATTTT	CSVARSFDQPQHF
TRBV10-2	TRBJ1-6	few	TRBD1	TGCGCCAGCAGTCTTAGGACAGGGTCCGAGAATTCACCCCTCCACTTT	CASSLRTGSENSPLHF
TRBV20-1	TRBJ1-5	few	TRBD1	TGCAGTGCTAGTGTGGGACAGGGTGGGATCCAGCCCCAGCATTTT	CSASVGQGGIQPQHF
TRBV9	TRBJ2-3	few	.	TGTGCCAGCAGCCCCCGATCCACGGGTTTCACAGATACGCAGTATTTT	CASSPRSTGFTDTQYF
TRBV12-3/TRBV12-4	TRBJ2-2	many	.	TGTGCCAGCAGGGCCCGGAGGGGGACCGGGGAGCTGTTTTTT	CASRARRGTGELFF
TRBV27	TRBJ2-5	.	TRBD2	TGTGCCAGCAGTTCAAGTCGGCTAGCGGGACTAAAGCAAGAGACCCAGTACTTC	CASSSSRLAGLKQETQYF
TRBV3-1	TRBJ1-1	.	TRBD1	TGTGCCAGCAGCCAGACAGGGGCGGGCACTGAAGCTTTCTTT	CASSQTGAGTEAFF
TRBV12-3/TRBV12-4	TRBJ1-2	many	.	TGTGCCAGCAGCCTCACACCTCCCTATGGCTACACCTTC	CASSLTPPYGYTF
TRBV5-1	TRBJ1-1	few	.	TGCGCCAGCAGCTTGGAGTGGGGGTTGAACACTGAAGCTTTCTTT	CASSLEWGLNTEAFF
TRBV18	TRBJ2-2	.	TRBD2	TGTGCCAGCTCACCACCGACTAGCGGGCCTACGGGGGAGCTGTTTTTT	CASSPPTSGPTGELFF
TRBV3-1	TRBJ1-5	.	.	TGTGCCAGCAGCCTAGGGACGGGGGGTGAGCAGCCCCAGCATTTT	CASSLGTGGEQPQHF
TRBV4-2	TRBJ2-7	.	.	TGTGCCAGCAGCCAAGATCGAAGGGCCACGTCCTACGAGCAGTACTTC	CASSQDRRATSYEQYF
TRBV5-4	TRBJ2-1	.	TRBD2	TGTGCCAGCAGCTCCTTAGCGGGAGGGCTGGGTAATGAGCAGTTCTTC	CASSSLAGGLGNEQFF
TRBV6-2/TRBV6-3	TRBJ2-2	few	.	TGTGCCAGCAAAGGGGGCGGGAGCGTTAGCACCGGGGAGCTGTTTTTT	CASKGGGSVSTGELFF
TRBV2	TRBJ2-3	few	TRBD2	TGTGCCAGCAGGCCTGGGACTAGCGGGAGGGGCACAGATACGCAGTATTTT	CASRPGTSGRGTDTQYF
TRBV5-6	TRBJ2-1	many	TRBD2	TGTGCCAGCAGCTTGGACGCTAGCGGGAGGTCGAATGAGCAGTTCTTC	CASSLDASGRSNEQFF
TRBV6-5	TRBJ1-3	many	.	TGTGCCAGCAGTTACGGGCAGGGAAGAAACACCATATATTTT	CASSYGQGRNTIYF
TRBV7-9	TRBJ1-2	.	.	TGTGCCAGCAGCCCCGGGCCGAGGGGCTACACCTTC	CASSPGPRGYTF
TRBV3-1	TRBJ2-7	.	TRBD1	TGTGCCAGCTGCCTCCTAGTGGGACAGGGGGCGCTCGAGCAGTACTTC	CASCLLVGQGALEQYF
TRBV7-9	TRBJ1-1	few	.	TGTGCCAGCAGCTTGGGACACCAAAACACTGAAGCTTTCTTT	CASSLGHQNTEAFF
TRBV6-5	TRBJ1-1	.	.	TGTGCCAGCAGTTCCCATCGATTGAACACTGAAGCTTTCTTT	CASSSHRLNTEAFF
TRBV5-1	TRBJ1-1	many	.	TGCGCCAGCAGCTTGGGTGCAGGGCTGAGCGGGACTGAAGCTTTCTTT	CASSLGAGLSGTEAFF
TRBV5-1	TRBJ2-3	few	TRBD1	TGCGCCAGCAGCTTTTTGACAGGGGACACAGATACGCAGTATTTT	CASSFLTGDTDTQYF
TRBV15	TRBJ2-7	.	.	TGTGCCACCAGCGACCCCGGGACCGAGCAGGACGAGCAGTACTTC	CATSDPGTEQDEQYF
TRBV6-5	TRBJ1-5	.	.	TGTGCCACGGGCAATCAGCCCCAGCATTTT	CATGNQPQHF
TRBV12-3/TRBV12-4	TRBJ2-7	few	TRBD1	TGTGCCAGCAGCTGGACAGGGTCTGGGGACGAGCAGTACTTC	CASSWTGSGDEQYF
TRBV20-1	TRBJ1-2	few	.	TGCAGTGCTAGAGGGGACGGACTTTATGGCTACACCTTC	CSARGDGLYGYTF
TRBV5-1	TRBJ1-3	few	.	TGCGCCAGCAGCTTGGGGGGCTCTGGAAACACCATATATTTT	CASSLGGSGNTIYF
TRBV18	TRBJ2-1	few	.	TGTGCCAGCTCACGAAGGATAGAGCAGAAACACAATGAGCAGTTCTTC	CASSRRIEQKHNEQFF
TRBV5-1	TRBJ2-6	few	.	TGCGCCAGCAGCGCAACAAGCTCTGGGGCCAACGTCCTGACTTTC	CASSATSSGANVLTF
TRBV5-1	TRBJ2-5	many	.	TGCGCCAGCAGCTTGGGTGGGGGACAAGAGACCCAGTACTTC	CASSLGGGQETQYF
TRBV25-1	TRBJ2-3	many	TRBD1	TGTGCCAGCAGTGAAACAGGGGTCGGGGATACGCAGTATTTT	CASSETGVGDTQYF
TRBV12-3/TRBV12-4	TRBJ2-7	many	.	TGTGCCAGCAGTTTAAGGGGGGGTCCAGACCCATACGAGCAGTACTTC	CASSLRGGPDPYEQYF
TRBV4-1	TRBJ2-1	.	TRBD2	TGCGCCAGCAGCCCCACGGGACTAGCGGCATACAATGAGCAGTTCTTC	CASSPTGLAAYNEQFF
TRBV10-3	TRBJ2-7	few	TRBD1	TGTGCCACCTCCCCGGGACAGGGCCCCTACGAGCAGTACTTC	CATSPGQGPYEQYF
TRBV20-1	TRBJ1-5	few	TRBD1	TGCAGTGCTTTCCCGCAGGGGGCCTTCTCAGATCAGCCCCAGCATTTT	CSAFPQGAFSDQPQHF
TRBV29-1	TRBJ2-2	many	.	TGCAGCGCCCAGACAGCAATCGGAACCGGGGAGCTGTTTTTT	CSAQTAIGTGELFF
TRBV7-8	TRBJ2-1	many	TRBD2	TGTGCCAGCAGCTTAGCTAGCGGGAAGGGGAATGAGCAGTTCTTC	CASSLASGKGNEQFF
TRBV20-1	TRBJ1-1	few	.	TGCAGTGCGCAACAGGGCACTGAAGCTTTCTTT	CSAQQGTEAFF
TRBV6-1	TRBJ2-7	.	TRBD1	TGTGCCAGCAGGTCCGACAGGGGGCTGAACGAGCAGTACTTC	CASRSDRGLNEQYF
TRBV6-5	TRBJ2-1	many	.	TGTGCCAGCGGGGGGGGGCGGGAGAAGTACAATGAGCAGTTCTTC	CASGGGREKYNEQFF
TRBV10-2	TRBJ2-4	few	TRBD2	TGCGCCAGCAGTGCGGGAAGCGGGAGTGGTTTCCAGTACTTC	CASSAGSGSGFQYF
TRBV6-1	TRBJ2-3	few	TRBD2	TGTGCCAGCAGGGGACTAGCGGGGGTCACAGATACGCAGTATTTT	CASRGLAGVTDTQYF
TRBV7-8	TRBJ2-2	few	.	TGTGCCAGCAGCTTAGAAAGTACAGGGATCCCCGGGGAGCTGTTTTTT	CASSLESTGIPGELFF
TRBV3-1	TRBJ2-1	.	TRBD2	TGTGCCAGCAGCCATAGCGGGCGGACCTACAATGAGCAGTTCTTC	CASSHSGRTYNEQFF
TRBV20-1	TRBJ1-2	few	TRBD1	TGCAGTGCTAACGGACAGGCTAACTATGGCTACACCTTC	CSANGQANYGYTF
TRBV9	TRBJ2-7	many	.	TGTGCCAGCAGCGTAGCTGAGGGGTGGGCCGAGCAGTACTTC	CASSVAEGWAEQYF
TRBV29-1	TRBJ1-1	.	.	TGCAGCGTTGAAAAGGGAAGGAACACTGAAGCTTTCTTT	CSVEKGRNTEAFF
TRBV11-2	TRBJ2-2	.	TRBD2	TGTGCCAGCAGCCCGGTTGGGGCTAGCGGGGGCCCAACGAACACCGGGGAGCTGTTTTTT	CASSPVGASGGPTNTGELFF
TRBV12-3/TRBV12-4	TRBJ2-7	.	.	TGTGCCACCAAGTTGAAGTTTGGGTACGAGCAGTACTTC	CATKLKFGYEQYF
TRBV25-1	TRBJ2-7	.	TRBD2	TGTGCCAGCAGTGAAGCCGCCCCCGGACTAGCGGGAGCCTACGAGCAGTACTTC	CASSEAAPGLAGAYEQYF
TRBV29-1	TRBJ1-1	few	TRBD1	TGCAGCGTAGACCGGACAGGGGGCCTGACTGAAGCTTTCTTT	CSVDRTGGLTEAFF
TRBV20-1	TRBJ2-7	many	.	TGCAGTGCTAGAGGGCAGTTCTACGAGCAGTACTTC	CSARGQFYEQYF